This TCR beta chain was captured by sequencing in a study of PD-1 blockade in classical Hodgkin lymphoma. Study as a whole: Patients had nivolumab dosed at 3 mg/kg, delivered intravenously every 2 weeks.

The CDR3 sequence is 15 residues long. With 4 bases removed from V and 0 bases from J, the gap between germline ends came to 11 bases. Germline CDR1 is SGHTA and CDR2 is FQGNSA. This table comes from immunoSEQ multiplex PCR, and its TCRdb copy is limited to in-frame clones, with some not included. The table records approximately 99,000 clones, 81% of them present only once. Comment on this clone: Its antigen is as yet unknown.

After autologous stem cell transplantation all patients relapsed, and prior brentuximab vedotin exposure differed between cohorts. Study-wide results and caveats: In newly diagnosed patients, baseline TCR diversity was reportedly below that of healthy donors. CD4+ TCR diversity, unlike CD8+, climbed significantly by C4D1.

The chain combines TRBV7-2 with TRBJ2-3; unclear D gene. The sample here was peripheral blood mononuclear cells (PBMCs), taken before the second cycle of nivolumab. This receptor was obtained from a human donor with classical Hodgkin lymphoma. CDR3 region: CASSYRSTSTDTQYF. The DNA for the CDR3 is TGTGCCAGCAGCTATCGGTCGACTAGCACAGATACGCAGTATTTT.